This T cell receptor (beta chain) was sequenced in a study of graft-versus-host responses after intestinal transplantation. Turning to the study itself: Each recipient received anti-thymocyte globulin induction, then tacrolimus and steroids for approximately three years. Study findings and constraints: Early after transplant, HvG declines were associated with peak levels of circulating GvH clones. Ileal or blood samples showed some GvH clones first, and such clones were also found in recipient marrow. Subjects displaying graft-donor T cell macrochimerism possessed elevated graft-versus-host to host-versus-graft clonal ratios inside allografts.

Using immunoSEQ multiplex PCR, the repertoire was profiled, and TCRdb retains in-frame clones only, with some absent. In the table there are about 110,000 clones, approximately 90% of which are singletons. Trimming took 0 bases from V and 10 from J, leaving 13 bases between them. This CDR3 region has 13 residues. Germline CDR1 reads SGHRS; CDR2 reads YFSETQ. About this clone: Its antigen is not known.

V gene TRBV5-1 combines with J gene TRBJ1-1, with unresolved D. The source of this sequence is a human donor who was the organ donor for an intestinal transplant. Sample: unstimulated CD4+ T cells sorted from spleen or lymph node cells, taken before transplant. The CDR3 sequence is CASSLEVKNPAFF. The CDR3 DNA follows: TGCGCCAGCAGCTTGGAGGTCAAGAACCCAGCTTTCTTT.